These 18 T cell receptor beta chains share one sample of origin, sequenced in a study of T cell repertoires in cytomegalovirus infection. Which antigens these TCRs recognize remains unknown. Via MiXCR, TCRdb re-called the reads, giving one row per CDR3 protein. Of around 100,000 distinct CDR3 sequences detected, about 9.5% appear once; the ten largest clones hold around 29%. Sequencing was performed on PBMCs, sequenced either directly or after in vitro stimulation (not recorded which). All receptors come from a human donor in good health (CMV status not recorded). Some clones in this sample may be carry-over from other donors' samples.

The V and J genes are TRBV29-1 and TRBJ2-7; tentative D call: TRBD1 (6 bases). The CDR3 loop spans 12 amino acids. The V end was cut by 5 bases, the J end by 2 bases, with 10 bases between. From germline, CDR1 is SQVTM and CDR2 ANQGSEA. CDR3 loop: CSVKTGPYEQYF. CDR3 in DNA: TGCAGCGTTAAGACAGGCCCCTACGAGCAGTACTTC.

This clonotype was observed many times. V gene TRBV12-3 or TRBV12-4 combines with J gene TRBJ1-3; no reliable D call. The ends were cut back, 1 base at V and 2 bases at J, with 9 bases in the middle. The CDR3 has 15 residues. Written as DNA, the CDR3 is TGTGCCAGCAGTTTAGGTACCGCGGCTGGAAACACCATATATTTT. Residues: CASSLGTAAGNTIYF.

This clonotype was recorded many times. The rearrangement links TRBV7-9 to TRBJ1-2, with 8 bases aligning to TRBD1. The V segment lost 5 bases and the J segment 2 bases; nucleotides outside the gene matches: 7. The CDR3 length is 15 residues. Germline V lookup: CDR1 SEHNR, CDR2 FQNEAQ (reference sequence). The CDR3 DNA sequence: TGTGCCAGCAGCCACGACAGGGGTTGGAACTATGGCTACACCTTC. Protein sequence: CASSHDRGWNYGYTF.

This clonotype has at least ten counts. The rearrangement joins TRBV6-2 or TRBV6-3 to TRBJ2-1; possible D gene TRBD2, 6 bases. The CDR3 covers 14 residues. The germline CDR1 and CDR2 sequences are MNHEY and SVGEGT. V gave up 2 bases and J gave up 7 bases, with 12 bases separating them. CDR3 loop: CASSYGGSANEQFF. Written as DNA, the CDR3 is TGTGCCAGCAGTTACGGGGGGTCGGCAAATGAGCAGTTCTTC.

This clonotype was seen at least ten times. This CDR3 is CASSLQGVNEKLFF. The CDR3 DNA is TGTGCCAGCAGTCTTCAGGGAGTCAATGAAAAACTGTTTTTT. The genes are TRBV28 and TRBJ1-4; D might be TRBD1 (5 bases). Germline V gene lookup returns CDR1 MDHEN and CDR2 SYDVKM. Deletions cut 5 bases from V and 5 bases from J, with 12 bases between. This CDR3 region has 14 residues.

This clonotype was seen many times. The V gene is TRBV12-3 or TRBV12-4, the J gene TRBJ2-1; a weak D match, TRBD2 (6 bases). Trimming left V 7 bases short and J 6 bases short, with 19 bases between. This CDR3 has 15 residues. The CDR3 bases are TGTGCCAGCAATTCTGGGGGGTCTGTTTCCAATGAGCAGTTCTTC. Protein sequence: CASNSGGSVSNEQFF.

The V call is TRBV4-3, the J call TRBJ2-1, with D possibly matching TRBD2 (6 bases). Trimming removed 0 bases at V and 0 bases at J, with 15 bases between. Looked up from germline, CDR1 is LGHNA and CDR2 is YSLEER. The CDR3 is made up of 18 amino acids. CDR3 sequence (DNA): TGCGCCAGCAGCCAAGAGGTAGCGGCTACGAGCTCCTACAATGAGCAGTTCTTC. Encoded protein: CASSQEVAATSSYNEQFF.

At least ten counts were recorded for this clonotype. The chain uses TRBV25-1 and TRBJ2-5, with D perhaps matching TRBD2 (5 bases). CDR3 length: 13 amino acids. Germline CDR1 MGHDK, CDR2 SYGVNS. V dropped 2 bases and J dropped 5 bases, with 9 bases sitting between them. The CDR3 reads CASSEAGQETQYF. The CDR3, as DNA: TGTGCCAGCAGTGAAGCGGGCCAGGAGACCCAGTACTTC.

At least ten counts were recorded for this clonotype. The chain carries TRBV7-8 and TRBJ1-2; no definite D call. CDR3 length: 14 amino acids. Germline loops: CDR1 SGHVS, CDR2 FQNEAQ. Deletions cut 5 bases from V and 8 bases from J, with 18 bases between. DNA for the CDR3: TGTGCCAGCAGCAGGGCAATTCGGGCGACGGGCTACACCTTC. This gives the protein CASSRAIRATGYTF.

The V and J genes are TRBV18 and TRBJ2-1; D is perhaps TRBD1 or TRBD2 (5 bases each). The V and J ends lost 3 bases and 6 bases respectively, with 12 bases between them. Germline-derived CDR1 and CDR2 are KGHSH and LQKENI. The CDR3 covers 14 residues. This CDR3 reads CASSPGTLINEQFF. CDR3 sequence (DNA): TGTGCCAGCTCACCGGGGACGTTGATCAATGAGCAGTTCTTC.

This clonotype was counted a few times. This rearrangement joins TRBV6-2 or TRBV6-3 to TRBJ2-4; TRBD1 is a possible D gene (5 bases). Between the trimmed V and J ends, which lost 3 bases and 9 bases, there was a span of 9 bases. Germline V lookup: CDR1 MNHEY, CDR2 SVGEGT. The CDR3 is 12 amino acids. CDR3 coding DNA: TGTGCCAGCAGTTATGATAGGGGCATTCAGTACTTC. Protein: CASSYDRGIQYF.

V gene TRBV11-2 combines with J gene TRBJ2-1, with no clear D. The CDR3 has 15 amino acids. Trimming pared 2 bases from V and 10 bases from J, leaving 18 bases between. The germline CDR1 and CDR2 sequences are SGHAT and FQNNGV. The CDR3 reads CASSLKTPDLLEQFF. Here the CDR3 DNA reads TGTGCCAGCAGCTTAAAGACTCCCGATCTTCTCGAGCAGTTCTTC. Complete variable domain (other parts from reference TRBV11-2 and TRBJ2-1): EAGVAQSPRYKIIEKRQSVAFWCNPISGHATLYWYQQILGQGPKLLIQFQNNGVVDDSQLPKDRFSAERLKGVDSTLKIQPAKLEDSAVYLCASSLKTPDLLEQFFGPGTRLTVL.

This chain links TRBV7-2 with TRBJ2-5, with D perhaps TRBD2 (5 bases). The V end was cut by 5 bases, the J end by 4 bases, with 8 bases between. This CDR3 contains 12 residues. Per the germline V gene, CDR1 is SGHTA and CDR2 is FQGNSA. CDR3 in DNA: TGTGCCAGCAGCGTGGCGGGAGAGACCCAGTACTTC. Translating gives CASSVAGETQYF.

This clonotype was observed many times. The rearrangement uses TRBV7-2 and TRBJ2-1; D call uncertain. The CDR3 contains 15 residues. From germline, CDR1 is SGHTA and CDR2 FQGNSA. Between the trimmed V and J ends, which lost 5 bases and 3 bases, there was a span of 14 bases. For the CDR3, the DNA is TGTGCCAGCAGCCCTTACTCGGACGACTACAATGAGCAGTTCTTC. This sequence encodes CASSPYSDDYNEQFF. Full variable domain (missing parts from reference TRBV7-2 and TRBJ2-1): GAGVSQSPSNKVTEKGKDVELRCDPISGHTALYWYRQSLGQGLEFLIYFQGNSAPDKSGLPSDRFSAERTGGSVSTLTIQRTQQEDSAVYLCASSPYSDDYNEQFFGPGTRLTVL.

This clonotype showed up just a few times. The CDR3 nucleotides are TGCAGCGTTGATGCAGCCAATCTCCGGGGAGCTTTCTTT. Residues: CSVDAANLRGAFF. V gene TRBV29-1 combines with J gene TRBJ1-1; D call uncertain. This CDR3 is built from 13 residues. Looked up from germline, CDR1 is SQVTM and CDR2 is ANQGSEA. V lost 3 bases and J lost 10, with 18 bases in between.

This clonotype has more than one count but fewer than ten. The rearrangement links TRBV6-6 to TRBJ2-5; 9 bases fit TRBD1. The junction had 8 bases not matched to a gene; V was cut back by 5 bases and J by 4 bases. Germline CDR1 reads MNHNY; CDR2 reads SVGAGI (reference sequence). This CDR3 has 15 residues. CDR3 region: CASSQDRGIGETQYF. CDR3 coding DNA: TGTGCCAGCAGTCAGGACAGGGGAATTGGAGAGACCCAGTACTTC.

The chain is built from TRBV27 and TRBJ1-5; no definite D call. Germline-derived CDR1 and CDR2 are MNHEY and SMNVEV (reference sequence). CDR3 length: 13 residues. The germline V and J ends were trimmed by 1 base and 3 bases, with 4 bases remaining between them. The CDR3: CASSLWVNQPQHF. CDR3 bases: TGTGCCAGCAGTTTATGGGTCAATCAGCCCCAGCATTTT.

This clonotype was picked up a small number of times. The rearrangement joins TRBV11-2 to TRBJ1-2; no clear D. The CDR3 runs to 11 residues. V lost 5 bases and J lost 7, with 8 bases in between. Germline V gene data show CDR1 as SGHAT and CDR2 as FQNNGV. The CDR3: CASSPRIGYTF. The DNA of the CDR3 is TGTGCCAGCAGCCCCCGTATTGGCTACACCTTC. The full variable domain, rest sourced from reference TRBV11-2 and TRBJ1-2, is EAGVAQSPRYKIIEKRQSVAFWCNPISGHATLYWYQQILGQGPKLLIQFQNNGVVDDSQLPKDRFSAERLKGVDSTLKIQPAKLEDSAVYLCASSPRIGYTFGSGTRLTVV.